This T cell receptor (beta chain) was sequenced in a study of shared clonotypes between healthy human individuals. The repertoire was sequenced with immunoSEQ multiplex PCR; TCRdb's copy has only in-frame clones and lacks some. In the table there are approximately 1,500,000 clones, over 95% of which are singletons. The CDR3 is 15 amino acids. The germline V and J ends were trimmed by 3 bases and 1 base, with 13 bases remaining between them. Germline CDR1 reads SGDLS; CDR2 reads YYNGEE. The TCR originated in a man aged 30-40 years in good health. What was sequenced was naive CD4+ T cells sorted from blood. The subset denotes: CD45RA+ positively selected. The gene calls are TRBV9 and TRBJ1-1; D might be TRBD1 (6 bases). In nucleotides, the CDR3 is TGTGCCAGCAGCGAGGGGGAGGGCCGGAACACTGAAGCTTTCTTT. It codes for CASSEGEGRNTEAFF.